A single sample gave rise to the 15 T cell receptor beta chains below, sequenced in a study of T cells in localized non-small cell lung cancer. Produced via immunoSEQ multiplex PCR; TCRdb's table is partial and in-frame only. The sample contains over 65,000 clones, about four fifths of which appear only once. Sequences were derived from peripheral blood, sampled before any cancer treatment. These receptors all come from a female donor of 60 years or more with stage I lung adenocarcinoma.

CDR3 nucleotide sequence: TGTGCCAGCAGTGCCGACAGGGGGACTGAAGCTTTCTTT. As protein: CASSADRGTEAFF. V is TRBV6-5 and J is TRBJ1-1; 9 positions agree with TRBD1. The CDR3 is made up of 13 amino acids. The V gene end was trimmed by 5 bases and the J gene end by 5 bases; junction bases not matched to a gene: 3. Germline CDR1 reads MNHEY; CDR2 reads SVGAGI.

The rearrangement links TRBV2 to TRBJ2-3; D is undetermined. The V and J ends lost 10 bases and 0 bases respectively, with 14 bases between them. The CDR3 runs to 14 residues. Germline-derived CDR1 and CDR2 are SNHLY and FYNNEI. The CDR3, as DNA: TGTGCCACCTCCCCGCAGCCTAGCACAGATACGCAGTATTTT. Its protein is CATSPQPSTDTQYF.

This clone was counted a few times. The same CDR3 is also encoded by other DNA sequences in this sample. The V and J genes are TRBV7-8 and TRBJ2-5; possibly TRBD1 or TRBD2 for D (5 bases each). Between the trimmed V and J ends, which lost 0 bases and 3 bases, there was a span of 14 bases. Germline values: CDR1 SGHVS, CDR2 FQNEAQ. The CDR3 has 16 amino acids. The CDR3 protein is CASSLARVWGKETQYF. Here the CDR3 DNA reads TGTGCCAGCAGCTTAGCTCGGGTATGGGGGAAAGAGACCCAGTACTTC. The full variable domain, rest sourced from reference TRBV7-8 and TRBJ2-5, is GAGVSQSPRYKVAKRGQDVALRCDPISGHVSLFWYQQALGQGPEFLTYFQNEAQLDKSGLPSDRFFAERPEGSVSTLKIQRTQQEDSAVYLCASSLARVWGKETQYFGPGTRLLVL.

The genes are TRBV7-6 and TRBJ1-5; D is perhaps TRBD1 (5 bases). Germline V gives CDR1 SGHVS, CDR2 FNYEAQ. The CDR3 is 15 residues long. Deletions cut 0 bases from V and 3 bases from J, with 9 bases between. The CDR3 DNA reads as TGTGCCAGCAGCTTAGCAGACAGTGCCAATCAGCCCCAGCATTTT. Translated: CASSLADSANQPQHF.

This clone was found a few times. The chain has TRBV7-2 and TRBJ2-5; D possibly matches TRBD1 or TRBD2 (5 bases each). Between the trimmed V and J ends, which lost 5 bases and 5 bases, there was a span of 12 bases. The V gene's germline CDR1 is SGHTA and CDR2 FQGNSA. This CDR3 contains 13 residues. CDR3 sequence reads: CASSPPGTETQYF. The CDR3 DNA reads as TGTGCCAGCAGCCCACCCGGGACGGAGACCCAGTACTTC.

The V gene is TRBV11-2, the J gene TRBJ1-1, with 9 positions matching TRBD1. J was trimmed by 0 bases and V by 8 bases; bases with no gene match: 19. This CDR3 region has 19 residues. Germline CDR1 is SGHAT and CDR2 is FQNNGV. CDR3 in DNA: TGTGCCAGCCGCGAAAGGGGAGGACAGGGGAAGGTGGTGAACACTGAAGCTTTCTTT. This gives the protein CASRERGGQGKVVNTEAFF.

This chain connects TRBV27 to TRBJ2-4; D may be TRBD1 or TRBD2 (5 bases each). The germline V gene has CDR1 MNHEY and CDR2 SMNVEV (reference sequence). V dropped 1 base and J dropped 3 bases, with 13 bases sitting between them. CDR3 size: 16 residues. The CDR3 bases are TGTGCCAGCAGTTTATGGGACCTATCAGGCAAAAACATTCAGTACTTC. This translates into CASSLWDLSGKNIQYF.

The CDR3 loop reads CASSPELAGLTGELFF. In DNA form, the CDR3 reads TGCGCCAGCAGCCCCGAACTAGCGGGGTTAACCGGGGAGCTGTTTTTT. The gene calls are TRBV5-1 and TRBJ2-2, with 10 bases fitting TRBD2. CDR3 size: 16 residues. J lost 5 bases, V lost 4 bases, and 8 bases had no gene match. Germline CDR1 SGHRS, CDR2 YFSETQ.

The chain employs TRBV27 and TRBJ2-5; D tentatively reads TRBD1 or TRBD2 (6 bases each). The ends were cut back, 4 bases at V and 5 bases at J, with 11 bases in the middle. Germline V gene sequence: CDR1 MNHEY, CDR2 SMNVEV (reference sequence). The CDR3 runs to 13 residues. For the CDR3, the DNA is TGTGCCAGCAGTTGGTTAGGGGGGGAGACCCAGTACTTC. This sequence encodes CASSWLGGETQYF.

This clone appeared a single time. The V and J genes are TRBV5-5 and TRBJ2-2, with D possibly TRBD2 on 5 matching bases. This CDR3 spans 13 amino acids. Trimming left V 4 bases short and J 8 bases short, with 12 bases between. CDR1 and CDR2 from the germline V gene are SGHKS and YYEKEE (reference sequence). The CDR3 coding sequence is TGTGCCAGCAGCCTAGCCGGGTGGGGGGAGCTGTTTTTT. Translation: CASSLAGWGELFF.

The rearrangement uses TRBV7-9 and TRBJ1-1; TRBD1 agrees at 8 bases. The germline V gene encodes CDR1 SEHNR and CDR2 FQNEAQ (reference sequence). After removal of 5 bases from V and 5 bases from J, the junction contained 13 bases not matched to a gene. This CDR3 contains 16 residues. The CDR3 loop is CASSLGQGPPETEAFF. In DNA form, the CDR3 reads TGTGCCAGCAGCCTTGGACAGGGCCCTCCCGAGACTGAAGCTTTCTTT.

The chain has TRBV19 and TRBJ1-1; D gene unclear. Looked up from germline, CDR1 is LNHDA and CDR2 is SQIVND (reference sequence). The CDR3 sequence is 11 residues long. Trimming cost V 3 bases and J 7 bases, with 6 bases left between them. The CDR3: CASSMSREAFF. The DNA of the CDR3 is TGTGCCAGTAGTATGAGCCGTGAAGCTTTCTTT.

The genes are TRBV4-2 and TRBJ2-1; 10 bases align to TRBD2. This CDR3 contains 18 residues. J lost 0 bases, V lost 0 bases, and 5 bases had no gene match. Germline V gene lookup returns CDR1 LGHNA and CDR2 YNFKEQ. This CDR3 is CASSQEKTSGNSYNEQFF. The CDR3 DNA reads TGTGCCAGCAGCCAAGAGAAAACTAGCGGGAACTCCTACAATGAGCAGTTCTTC.

This clone was detected a few times. The genes are TRBV19 and TRBJ2-2; 9 bases agree with TRBD1. The junction had 11 bases not matched to a gene; V was cut back by 6 bases and J by 3 bases. CDR1 is LNHDA, CDR2 SQIVND, per germline (reference sequence). This CDR3 comprises 17 residues. The CDR3 here is CASSLSQGARYTGELFF. CDR3 DNA sequence: TGTGCCAGTAGCCTATCACAGGGGGCGAGGTACACCGGGGAGCTGTTTTTT.

J is TRBJ1-2 and V is TRBV7-9, with 10 bases lining up with TRBD1. V lost 1 base to trimming and J lost 8 bases; unmatched junction nucleotides: 7. The CDR3 is 15 residues long. Per the germline V gene, CDR1 is SEHNR and CDR2 is FQNEAQ (reference sequence). This CDR3 is CASSLGDRGLGGYTF. DNA of the CDR3: TGTGCCAGCAGCTTAGGGGACAGGGGCCTCGGGGGCTACACCTTC.